These 22 T cell receptor beta chains were sequenced from one sample in a study of T cell responses to AZD1222 COVID-19 vaccine. Assay used: immunoSEQ multiplex PCR; TCRdb lists only in-frame clones, some missing. The sample comprises around 140,000 clones, roughly 90% of which are singletons, and just under 3% rests with the top ten. The source material was peripheral blood, sampled on day 0 of AZD1222 vaccination. The receptors derive from an adult in good health.

The chain links TRBV28 to TRBJ2-1; TRBD2 aligns across 9 bases. The CDR3 is 16 amino acids. Trimming at V came to 7 bases and at J to 5 bases, leaving 12 bases not matched to a gene. The V gene's germline CDR1 is MDHEN and CDR2 SYDVKM. DNA for the CDR3: TGTGCCAGCAACTTAGGGCCTAGCGGGAATAACAATGAGCAGTTCTTC. It translates to CASNLGPSGNNNEQFF. Filled out from reference TRBV28 and TRBJ2-1, the complete variable domain reads DVKVTQSSRYLVKRTGEKVFLECVQDMDHENMFWYRQDPGLGLRLIYFSYDVKMKEKGDIPEGYSVSREKKERFSLILESASTNQTSMYLCASNLGPSGNNNEQFFGPGTRLTVL.

The rearrangement joins TRBV7-9 to TRBJ1-1, with 8 positions matching TRBD1. This CDR3 has 14 amino acids. V shed 2 bases and J 4 bases; nucleotides not matched to a gene: 3. Germline V gene sequence: CDR1 SEHNR, CDR2 FQNEAQ (reference sequence). The CDR3 DNA sequence: TGTGCCAGCAGCTTACGAACAGGGGGCACTGAAGCTTTCTTT. This gives the protein CASSLRTGGTEAFF.

This clone has just a few counts. The rearrangement links TRBV6-2 or TRBV6-3 to TRBJ2-1; 14 nucleotides line up with TRBD2. V was pared by 6 bases and J by 7 bases, with 14 bases of the junction left unmatched. Germline CDR1 and CDR2: MNHEY and SVGEGT. The CDR3 extends over 18 amino acids. The CDR3 coding sequence is TGTGCCAGCAGCCTAAAAAAGAGACTAGCGGGGGGGCATAATGAGCAGTTCTTC. Translated, it gives CASSLKKRLAGGHNEQFF.

This clone was detected a few times. This chain joins TRBV19 and TRBJ2-2; no reliable D call. Germline V gene lookup returns CDR1 LNHDA and CDR2 SQIVND (reference sequence). CDR3 length: 12 amino acids. V was trimmed by 3 bases and J by 5 bases, leaving 4 bases between them. CDR3 amino acids: CASSIWTGELFF. The CDR3 nucleotides are TGTGCCAGTAGTATCTGGACCGGGGAGCTGTTTTTT. The whole variable domain, remainder taken from reference TRBV19 and TRBJ2-2, is DGGITQSPKYLFRKEGQNVTLSCEQNLNHDAMYWYRQDPGQGLRLIYYSQIVNDFQKGDIAEGYSVSREKKESFPLTVTSAQKNPTAFYLCASSIWTGELFFGEGSRLTVL.

This chain links TRBV2 with TRBJ1-3, with no clear D. V lost 6 bases, J lost 2 bases, and 20 bases lay in between. From germline, CDR1 is SNHLY and CDR2 FYNNEI. There are 17 residues in the CDR3. The CDR3 is CASSPGAPRVAGNTIYF. CDR3 bases: TGTGCCAGCAGCCCAGGAGCCCCGAGGGTTGCTGGAAACACCATATATTTT.

This chain uses TRBV5-1 with TRBJ2-1; 7 bases fit TRBD2. V gave up 4 bases and J gave up 2 bases; unmatched junction bases: 12. This CDR3 is built from 17 residues. CDR1 is SGHRS, CDR2 YFSETQ, per germline. CDR3 sequence: CASSGGVGGYTYNEQFF. DNA of the CDR3: TGCGCCAGCAGCGGCGGAGTCGGGGGGTACACCTACAATGAGCAGTTCTTC.

This clone appeared once. This chain connects TRBV18 to TRBJ1-3; 7 bases agree with TRBD1. The CDR3 is made up of 18 amino acids. V was pared by 1 base and J by 4 bases, with 13 bases of the junction left unmatched. Germline CDR1 is KGHSH and CDR2 is LQKENI. The DNA of the CDR3 is TGTGCCAGCTCACCACTAATACGGACAGGATTCTCGGGAAACACCATATATTTT. It codes for CASSPLIRTGFSGNTIYF.

The rearrangement links TRBV4-1 to TRBJ2-1; TRBD1 might be the D (5 bases). Germline assignment: CDR1 MGHRA and CDR2 YSYEKL. CDR3 length: 14 residues. V lost 8 bases to trimming and J lost 7 bases, with 18 bases between them. DNA of the CDR3: TGCGCCAGCGGCAGGGAACCGCTTAAAAATGAGCAGTTCTTC. Protein sequence: CASGREPLKNEQFF.

The chain is built from TRBV4-3 and TRBJ1-5, with no clear D. The length of the CDR3 is 15 residues. Trimming cost V 0 bases and J 4 bases, with 10 bases left between them. Germline V CDR1 and CDR2: LGHNA, YSLEER. For the CDR3, the DNA is TGCGCCAGCAGCCAAGAACGGTGGGGTAATCAGCCCCAGCATTTT. This encodes CASSQERWGNQPQHF.

This chain joins TRBV27 and TRBJ2-2, with 12 bases identical to TRBD2. Trimming cost V 9 bases and J 8 bases; bases outside gene matches: 13. Germline assignment: CDR1 MNHEY and CDR2 SMNVEV (reference sequence). This CDR3 comprises 16 residues. CDR3 amino acids: CASSLLAGGLEGELFF. CDR3 DNA sequence: TGTGCCAGTTCTTTACTAGCGGGGGGACTAGAGGGGGAGCTGTTTTTT.

V usage is TRBV4-2 and J usage is TRBJ2-7, with TRBD1 matching over 9 bases. The length of the CDR3 is 16 residues. The V and J ends lost 3 bases and 3 bases, in that order; junction bases with no gene match: 9. Per the germline V gene, CDR1 is LGHNA and CDR2 is YNFKEQ. The CDR3 is CASSHLPGTGYYEQYF. The CDR3 coding sequence is TGTGCCAGCAGCCACCTACCCGGGACAGGGTACTACGAGCAGTACTTC.

The genes are TRBV9 and TRBJ2-5; 12 nucleotides match TRBD2. The CDR3 has 18 residues. V lost 0 bases, J lost 3 bases, and 9 bases stayed unmatched. In germline, CDR1 is SGDLS, CDR2 YYNGEE. As DNA, the CDR3 is TGTGCCAGCAGCGTAGAGGGGGGGACTAGCGGGCCGAAAGAGACCCAGTACTTC. Protein sequence: CASSVEGGTSGPKETQYF.

This clone was observed many times. V is TRBV4-2 and J is TRBJ1-1; D is perhaps TRBD1 (5 bases). V dropped 2 bases and J dropped 10 bases, with 14 bases sitting between them. This CDR3 has 13 residues. Germline V CDR1 and CDR2: LGHNA, YNFKEQ. The CDR3 spells CASSQTEGQGAFF. The CDR3 nucleotides read TGTGCCAGCAGCCAAACAGAAGGGCAGGGAGCTTTCTTT.

This chain links TRBV5-1 with TRBJ1-1, with 7 nucleotides matching TRBD1. Germline CDR1 SGHRS, CDR2 YFSETQ. CDR3 length: 16 amino acids. The ends lost 5 bases at V and 5 bases at J; junction bases unmatched: 15. CDR3 DNA sequence: TGCGCCAGCAGTCTCCCGGACCAGGGGGGCCAAACTGAAGCTTTCTTT. Translated: CASSLPDQGGQTEAFF.

CDR3 sequence: CASSLVGVTSGYNEQFF. CDR3 sequence (DNA): TGTGCCAGCAGCTTGGTCGGTGTCACTAGCGGCTACAATGAGCAGTTCTTC. The chain uses TRBV5-5 and TRBJ2-1, with TRBD2 matching over 8 bases. Losses at the gene ends were 0 bases for V and 3 bases for J; bases not matched to a gene: 8. This CDR3 is 17 amino acids long. Germline CDR1 reads SGHKS; CDR2 reads YYEKEE (reference sequence).

This clone was seen a few times. The rearrangement links TRBV19 to TRBJ1-3; no clear D. V lost 7 bases, J lost 0 bases, and 10 bases lay in between. The germline gives CDR1 LNHDA, CDR2 SQIVND (reference sequence). This CDR3 has 14 residues. The CDR3 region is CASTKPTSGNTIYF. The CDR3 DNA is TGTGCCAGTACTAAACCGACCTCTGGAAACACCATATATTTT.

This rearrangement joins TRBV1 to TRBJ2-1; TRBD2 is the table's D call, not checked against the DNA. TRBV1 is listed as a pseudogene. The CDR3 is made up of 19 amino acids. The CDR3 DNA is TGCACCAGCAGCCAAGATCAGTGGTACTACGATTCCTCCTACAATGAGCAGTTCTTC. Its protein product is CTSSQDQWYYDSSYNEQFF.

J is TRBJ2-3 and V is TRBV15, with D perhaps matching TRBD2 (7 bases). Trimming stripped 3 bases from V and 3 bases from J, with 13 bases between. The germline V gene encodes CDR1 LNHNV and CDR2 YYDKDF (reference sequence). The CDR3 totals 15 residues. CDR3 sequence: CATSSGGAATDTQYF. CDR3 DNA sequence: TGTGCCACCAGCAGTGGGGGGGCTGCGACAGATACGCAGTATTTT.

V is TRBV5-1 and J is TRBJ2-4; TRBD2 might be the D (6 bases). V lost 4 bases and J lost 0, with 20 bases in between. Germline V lookup: CDR1 SGHRS, CDR2 YFSETQ. CDR3 length: 18 residues. This CDR3 is CASSPGSWGGVAKNIQYF. The CDR3 bases are TGCGCCAGCAGCCCGGGCTCTTGGGGAGGCGTAGCCAAAAACATTCAGTACTTC.

The chain combines TRBV27 with TRBJ2-4, with D perhaps TRBD2 (5 bases). The CDR3 sequence is 14 residues long. V was pared by 3 bases and J by 7 bases, with 13 bases between. CDR1 and CDR2 from the germline V gene are MNHEY and SMNVEV (reference sequence). The DNA for the CDR3 is TGTGCCAGCAGTTTCGGCGCCGCGGGTAACATTCAGTACTTC. Its translation: CASSFGAAGNIQYF.

Note on this clone: One end of the junction is discordant with germline, which a read error may explain. The V and J genes are TRBV4-3 and TRBJ2-1, with D unresolved. The CDR3 totals 16 residues. Germline V lookup: CDR1 LGHNA, CDR2 YSLEER. CDR3 loop: CASSQDRAIVWYEQFF. The CDR3 DNA is TGCGCCAGCAGCCAAGATAGAGCGATCGTCTGGTATGAACAGTTCTTC.

The genes are TRBV5-8 and TRBJ2-2; 15 nucleotides match TRBD2. This CDR3 spans 18 amino acids. After removal of 0 bases from V and 5 bases from J, the junction contained 5 bases not matched to a gene. CDR1 and CDR2 from the germline V gene are SGHTS and YDEGEE. CDR3 sequence reads: CASSLDEGTSGRTGELFF. In DNA form, the CDR3 reads TGTGCCAGCAGCTTGGACGAAGGGACTAGCGGGAGGACCGGGGAGCTGTTTTTT.